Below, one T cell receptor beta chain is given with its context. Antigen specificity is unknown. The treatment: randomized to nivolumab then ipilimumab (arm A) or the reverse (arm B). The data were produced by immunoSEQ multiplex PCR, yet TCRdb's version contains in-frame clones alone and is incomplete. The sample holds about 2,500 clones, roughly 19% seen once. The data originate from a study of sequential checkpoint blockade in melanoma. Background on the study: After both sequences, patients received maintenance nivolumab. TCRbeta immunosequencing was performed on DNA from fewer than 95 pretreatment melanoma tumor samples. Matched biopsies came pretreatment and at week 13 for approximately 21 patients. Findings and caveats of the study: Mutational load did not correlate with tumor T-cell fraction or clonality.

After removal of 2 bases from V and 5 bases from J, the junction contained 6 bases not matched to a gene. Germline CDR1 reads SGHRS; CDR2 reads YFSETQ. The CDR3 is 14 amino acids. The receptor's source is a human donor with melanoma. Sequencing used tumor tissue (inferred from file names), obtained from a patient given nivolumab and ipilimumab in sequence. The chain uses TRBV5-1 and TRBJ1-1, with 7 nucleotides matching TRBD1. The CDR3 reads CASSLSGGSTEAFF. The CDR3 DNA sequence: TGCGCCAGCAGCTTATCAGGGGGGTCGACTGAAGCTTTCTTT.